This TCR beta chain was observed in a study of Ad26.COV2.S vaccination and SARS-CoV-2 variants. Overall study results and limits: Total T cell responses were possibly underestimated by TCR breadth and depth analyses.

The CDR3 extends over 13 amino acids. CDR1 and CDR2 (germline): MDHEN, SYDVKM. V shed 6 bases and J 1 base; nucleotides not matched to a gene: 3. With respect to this clone: The antigen is unknown.

The method was immunoSEQ multiplex PCR; TCRdb's version includes in-frame clones alone and lacks a portion of them. In the table there are roughly 420,000 clones, 70% to 90% of which are singletons. The treatment denotes: some 19 received Ad26.COV2.S at low or high dose, single or two shots; five or six received placebo; per-sample allocation not given. Sampling took place 63 days after the first vaccine or placebo injection. The material was peripheral blood, obtained in a trial of Ad26.COV2.S vaccine versus placebo. The sequence was collected from a person between 18 and 60 years old who received the Ad26.COV2.S COVID-19 vaccine or a placebo. The rearrangement links TRBV28 to TRBJ2-7; 7 nucleotides line up with TRBD1. The CDR3 region is CASSPGQSYEQYF. CDR3 nucleotides: TGTGCCAGCAGCCCGGGACAGTCCTACGAGCAGTACTTC.